The 7 T cell receptor beta chains reported below all come from one sample, sequenced in a study of beta chain features in type 1 diabetes. Every bit of the isolated RNA underwent reverse transcription, so sequencing read expressed TCRB transcripts. Libraries were prepared by immunoSEQ multiplex PCR; TCRdb keeps only in-frame clonotypes and omits some of them. The sample comprises 350,000 or so clones, less than 20% of which are singletons, and around 0.045% rests with the top ten. The sequencing input was naive CD4+ T cells from blood. Every receptor here comes from a young woman in good health.

In this sample, this clone turned up a few times. The chain is built from TRBV7-3 and TRBJ2-7; a weak D match, TRBD1 (6 bases). The germline V gene has CDR1 SGHTA and CDR2 FQGTGA. The CDR3 extends over 15 amino acids. V gave up 2 bases and J gave up 2 bases, with 13 bases separating them. CDR3 in amino acids: CASSLGYTGTYEQYF. CDR3 in DNA: TGTGCCAGCAGCTTAGGGTATACAGGGACCTACGAGCAGTACTTC.

This clone has only a few counts. The chain joins TRBV30 to TRBJ1-1; 7 nucleotides match TRBD1. CDR3 length: 14 residues. Germline trimming cut 2 bases from V and 1 base from J; bases unmatched to any gene: 4. The V gene's germline CDR1 is GTSNPN and CDR2 SVGIG (reference sequence). The CDR3 is CAWSRPGGNTEAFF. In nucleotides, the CDR3 is TGTGCCTGGAGTAGGCCAGGGGGGAACACTGAAGCTTTCTTT. The full variable domain, completed using reference TRBV30 and TRBJ1-1, is SQTIHQWPATLVQPVGSPLSLECTVEGTSNPNLYWYRQAAGRGLQLLFYSVGIGQISSEVPQNLSASRPQDRQFILSSKKLLLSDSGFYLCAWSRPGGNTEAFFGQGTRLTVV.

The table lists this clone with a count of one. The CDR3 region is CASSLKAPGGYTF. CDR3 bases: TGTGCCAGCAGTTTAAAGGCTCCGGGGGGCTACACCTTC. The gene calls are TRBV28 and TRBJ1-2, with D uncertain. Per germline, CDR1 MDHEN and CDR2 SYDVKM. Trimming took 2 bases from V and 8 from J, leaving 12 bases between them. The CDR3 extends over 13 amino acids.

CDR3 in amino acids: CASSQGDSSYTF. CDR3 in DNA: TGCGCCAGCAGCCAAGGGGACTCGAGCTACACCTTC. The chain is built from TRBV4-3 and TRBJ1-2, with a weak D call TRBD1 (5 bases). The germline gives CDR1 LGHNA, CDR2 YSLEER. V lost 1 base, J lost 9 bases, and 9 bases lay in between. The CDR3 extends over 12 amino acids.

This clone was seen a few times. The chain employs TRBV27 and TRBJ1-2; 7 nucleotides line up with TRBD1. The CDR3 is 14 amino acids. CDR1 is MNHEY, CDR2 SMNVEV, per germline (reference sequence). V shed 8 bases and J 0 bases; nucleotides not matched to a gene: 6. The CDR3 DNA sequence: TGTGCCAGCGGTCACAGGGGACCTAACTATGGCTACACCTTC. Translated, it gives CASGHRGPNYGYTF.

This clone was seen only a few times. The chain employs TRBV4-1 and TRBJ1-5; 8 nucleotides agree with TRBD1. The CDR3 spans 16 residues. From germline, CDR1 is MGHRA and CDR2 YSYEKL. V shed 1 base and J 7 bases; nucleotides not matched to a gene: 9. The CDR3 bases are TGCGCCAGCAGCCAAGGGGCAGACAGGGGACGGCAGCCCCAGCATTTT. Its protein product is CASSQGADRGRQPQHF.

The rearrangement links TRBV7-2 to TRBJ1-1, with TRBD1 as a possible D gene (5 bases). The germline V and J ends were trimmed by 6 bases and 4 bases, with 15 bases remaining between them. The CDR3 sequence is 14 residues long. Per the germline V gene, CDR1 is SGHTA and CDR2 is FQGNSA. Here the CDR3 DNA reads TGTGCCAGCAGATCAGGGTTATTGGGCACTGAAGCTTTCTTT. Its protein is CASRSGLLGTEAFF.